The sequence of this T cell receptor (beta chain) was determined in a study of blood T cell repertoires in COVID-19. Study-level information: The origin of the acute and convalescent COVID-19 samples was the United States, Italy and Spain. Sources were T cells, B-cell-depleted T cells, or PBMCs; the material itself was cDNA or gDNA.

The length of the CDR3 is 14 residues. V lost 6 bases to trimming and J lost 8 bases; unmatched junction nucleotides: 9. Authors' analysis steps: The assay estimated nucleated cells by amplifying reference gene primers. The data were produced by immunoSEQ multiplex PCR, yet TCRdb's version contains in-frame clones alone and is incomplete. That table furnishes V, J and clone size, whereas the DNA furnished D and trimming. Of over 100,000 clones in the sample, approximately 80% are singletons; the top ten hold approximately 3.3%. The sequenced sample consisted of peripheral blood. This receptor was obtained from a woman of 80 years or more with active or convalescent COVID-19. The chain is built from TRBV23-1 and TRBJ2-4; 8 positions agree with TRBD2. TRBV23-1 qualifies as an ORF whose function is uncertain. The CDR3 nucleotides read TGCGCCAGCAGCTACAATAACGGGGGGGACATTCAGTACTTC. It yields the protein CASSYNNGGDIQYF.